A selection of T cell receptor beta chains follows, all from one sample in a study of T cells expressing NK-cell markers. TCRdb reanalyzed the 5' RACE reads and collapses them to one entry per CDR3 protein, without DNA. The sample's table shows about 370,000 distinct CDR3 sequences. Sequenced material: blood T cells: a sorted CD56 or NKG2C T cell subset, CD4+ or CD8+ T cells, or bulk PBMC T cells (not recorded which). These receptor sequences come from a woman between 50 and 59 years old in good health. CDR3s include the opening cysteine and the closing phenylalanine or tryptophan.

V gene	J gene	CDR3 protein
TRBV5-1	TRBJ1-1	CASSPSSGSMNTEAFF
TRBV19	TRBJ2-2	CASSPREGGTGELFF
TRBV24-1	TRBJ2-1	CATSDLGPGNEQFF
TRBV5-1	TRBJ2-1	CASSLGTGVSWEQFF
TRBV14	TRBJ2-5	CASSPTDYQETQYF
TRBV20-1	TRBJ2-1	CSAKTSSQTPYNEQFF
TRBV12-3/TRBV12-4	TRBJ2-7	CASSLTAGVSYEQYF
TRBV20-1	TRBJ2-7	CSAIFDGATYEQYF
TRBV7-2	TRBJ2-1	CASSRPRDLNEQFF
TRBV4-1	TRBJ2-2	CASSQPGGPIGELFF
TRBV7-9	TRBJ2-1	CASTRTEDEQFF
TRBV28	TRBJ2-7	CASSLGRLGTYEQYF
TRBV7-9	TRBJ2-1	CASSSLGANYNEQFF
TRBV7-2	TRBJ1-2	CASSWEGELKTYGYTF
TRBV4-1	TRBJ2-1	CASSQSSGRVYNEQFF
TRBV4-1	TRBJ1-4	CASSQAQGLSEKLFF
TRBV29-1	TRBJ1-2	CSASDRGGGYTF
TRBV24-1	TRBJ2-4	CATQGTNQNIQYF
TRBV4-1	TRBJ2-1	CASSQPGQTTYNEQFF
TRBV11-3	TRBJ2-1	CASRGYHNEQFF
TRBV3-1	TRBJ2-3	CASSQSDGSDTQYF
TRBV7-8	TRBJ2-3	CASSLKRAARTDTQYF
TRBV5-1	TRBJ2-1	CASSSGGRGRRGSYNEQFF
TRBV11-2	TRBJ1-6	CASSFGPGISPLHF
TRBV7-9	TRBJ2-3	CASSLVVSGPTDTQYF
TRBV12-3/TRBV12-4	TRBJ2-3	CASSPSRSTDTQYF
TRBV6-6	TRBJ1-1	CASTMGQGGITEAFF
TRBV3-1	TRBJ1-2	CASSQQHRSGYTF
TRBV24-1	TRBJ2-5	CATSDLRGLAGGTFVETQYF
TRBV12-3/TRBV12-4	TRBJ2-7	CASSRTGASYEQYF
TRBV5-6	TRBJ2-7	CASSLGGQGTGEQYF
TRBV2	TRBJ1-1	CASSEGQGASNTEAFF
TRBV6-5	TRBJ2-7	CASSHSYSGTGDYEQYF
TRBV29-1	TRBJ1-1	CSVSRGSGSTEAFF
TRBV28	TRBJ2-3	CASNPPGSGVTDTQYF
TRBV5-1	TRBJ2-1	CASSSVAGSLSSYNEQFF
TRBV9	TRBJ1-1	CASSCNPITGGCTEAFF